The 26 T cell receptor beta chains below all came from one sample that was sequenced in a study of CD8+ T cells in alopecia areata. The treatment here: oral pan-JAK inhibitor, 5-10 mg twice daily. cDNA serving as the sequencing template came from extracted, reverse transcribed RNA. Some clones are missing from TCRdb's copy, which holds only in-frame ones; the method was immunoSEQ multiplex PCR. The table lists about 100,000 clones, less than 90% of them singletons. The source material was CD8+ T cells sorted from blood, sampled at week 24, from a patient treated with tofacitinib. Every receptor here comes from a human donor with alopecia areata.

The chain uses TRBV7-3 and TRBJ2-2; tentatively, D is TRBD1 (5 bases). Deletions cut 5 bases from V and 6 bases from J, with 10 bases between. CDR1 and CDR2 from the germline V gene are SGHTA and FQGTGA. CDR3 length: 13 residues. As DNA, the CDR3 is TGTGCCAGCAGCCCCCCAGGGTCCGGGGAGCTGTTTTTT. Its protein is CASSPPGSGELFF.

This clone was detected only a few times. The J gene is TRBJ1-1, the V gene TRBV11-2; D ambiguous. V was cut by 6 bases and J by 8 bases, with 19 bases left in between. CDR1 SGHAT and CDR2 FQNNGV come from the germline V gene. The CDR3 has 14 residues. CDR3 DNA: TGTGCCAGCAGAGTGTCCCCAACTCGGGCCGAAGCTTTCTTT. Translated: CASRVSPTRAEAFF. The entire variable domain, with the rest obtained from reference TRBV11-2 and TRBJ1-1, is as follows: EAGVAQSPRYKIIEKRQSVAFWCNPISGHATLYWYQQILGQGPKLLIQFQNNGVVDDSQLPKDRFSAERLKGVDSTLKIQPAKLEDSAVYLCASRVSPTRAEAFFGQGTRLTVV.

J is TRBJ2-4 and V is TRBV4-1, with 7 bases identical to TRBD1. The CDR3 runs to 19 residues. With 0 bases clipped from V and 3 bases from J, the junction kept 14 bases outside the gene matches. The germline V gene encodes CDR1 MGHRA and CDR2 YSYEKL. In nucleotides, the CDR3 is TGCGCCAGCAGCCAAGATCACGGGACAGATTTTTTAGGCAAAAACATTCAGTACTTC. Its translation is CASSQDHGTDFLGKNIQYF.

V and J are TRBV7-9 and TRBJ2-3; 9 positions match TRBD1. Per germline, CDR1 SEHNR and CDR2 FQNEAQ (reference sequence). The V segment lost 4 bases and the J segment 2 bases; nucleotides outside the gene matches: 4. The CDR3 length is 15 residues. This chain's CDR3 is CASSSGTGPTDTQYF. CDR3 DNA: TGTGCCAGCAGCTCCGGGACAGGGCCCACAGATACGCAGTATTTT.

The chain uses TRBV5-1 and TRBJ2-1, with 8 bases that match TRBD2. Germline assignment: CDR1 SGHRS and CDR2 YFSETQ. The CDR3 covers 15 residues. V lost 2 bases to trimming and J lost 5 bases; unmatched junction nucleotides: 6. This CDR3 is CASSLFPGLDNEQFF. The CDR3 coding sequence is TGCGCCAGCAGCTTATTTCCGGGACTAGACAATGAGCAGTTCTTC.

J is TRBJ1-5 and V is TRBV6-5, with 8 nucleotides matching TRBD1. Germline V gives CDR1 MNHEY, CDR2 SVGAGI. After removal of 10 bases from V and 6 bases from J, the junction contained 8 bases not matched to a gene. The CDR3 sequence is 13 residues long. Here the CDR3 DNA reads TGTGCCACTCAGGGGGCGCGGGGTCAGCCCCAGCATTTT. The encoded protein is CATQGARGQPQHF.

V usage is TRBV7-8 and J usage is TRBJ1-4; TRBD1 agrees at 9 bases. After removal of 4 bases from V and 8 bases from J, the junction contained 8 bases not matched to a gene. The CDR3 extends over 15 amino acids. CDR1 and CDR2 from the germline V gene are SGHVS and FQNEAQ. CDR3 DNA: TGTGCCAGCAGCTCGCTGACAGGGGGTCAGGAAAAACTGTTTTTT. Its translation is CASSSLTGGQEKLFF.

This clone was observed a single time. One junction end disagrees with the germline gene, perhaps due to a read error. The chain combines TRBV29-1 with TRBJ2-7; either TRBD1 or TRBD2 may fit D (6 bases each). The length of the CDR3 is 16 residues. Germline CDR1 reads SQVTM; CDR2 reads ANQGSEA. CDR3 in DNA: TGCAGCGTGGAGGGGTCCTCAATCGGGACAACCTACGAGCAGCACTTC. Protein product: CSVEGSSIGTTYEQHF.

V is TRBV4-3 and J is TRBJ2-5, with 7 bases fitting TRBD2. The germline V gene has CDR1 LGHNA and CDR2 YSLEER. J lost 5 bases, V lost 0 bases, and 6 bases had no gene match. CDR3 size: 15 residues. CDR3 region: CASSQDGTIGETQYF. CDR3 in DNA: TGCGCCAGCAGCCAAGACGGGACTATTGGGGAGACCCAGTACTTC.

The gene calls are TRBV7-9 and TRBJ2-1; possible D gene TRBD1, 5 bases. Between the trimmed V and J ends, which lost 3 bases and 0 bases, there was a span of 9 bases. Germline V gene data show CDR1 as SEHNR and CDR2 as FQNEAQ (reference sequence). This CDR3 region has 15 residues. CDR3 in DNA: TGTGCCAGCAGCTTGGGGCACTACTCCTACAATGAGCAGTTCTTC. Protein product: CASSLGHYSYNEQFF.

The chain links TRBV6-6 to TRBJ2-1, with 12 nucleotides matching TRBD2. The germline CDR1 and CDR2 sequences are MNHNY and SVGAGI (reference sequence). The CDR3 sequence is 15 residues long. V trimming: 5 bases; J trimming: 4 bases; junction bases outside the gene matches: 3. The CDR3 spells CASSVGTSGYNEQFF. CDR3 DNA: TGTGCCAGCAGTGTCGGGACTAGCGGGTACAATGAGCAGTTCTTC.

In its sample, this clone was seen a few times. The DNA of the CDR3 is TGTGCCAGCAGCGCCCATAGCGGGGGATCCGACGAGCAGTACTTC. As protein: CASSAHSGGSDEQYF. V gene TRBV9 combines with J gene TRBJ2-7; TRBD2 agrees at 9 bases. This CDR3 has 15 amino acids. The germline V gene encodes CDR1 SGDLS and CDR2 YYNGEE. The ends lost 3 bases at V and 5 bases at J; junction bases unmatched: 9.

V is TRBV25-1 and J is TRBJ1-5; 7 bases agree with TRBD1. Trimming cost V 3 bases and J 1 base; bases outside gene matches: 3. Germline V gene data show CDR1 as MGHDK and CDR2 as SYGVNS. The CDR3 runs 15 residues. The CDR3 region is CASSEGQTSNQPQHF. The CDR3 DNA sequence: TGTGCCAGCAGTGAGGGACAGACGAGCAATCAGCCCCAGCATTTT.

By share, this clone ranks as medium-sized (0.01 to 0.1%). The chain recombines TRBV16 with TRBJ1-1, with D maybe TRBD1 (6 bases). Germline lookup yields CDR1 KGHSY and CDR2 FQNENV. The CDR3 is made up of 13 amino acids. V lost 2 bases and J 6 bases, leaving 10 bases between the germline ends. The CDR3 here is CASSQRDMAEAFF. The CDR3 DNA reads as TGTGCCAGCAGCCAACGGGACATGGCTGAAGCTTTCTTT.

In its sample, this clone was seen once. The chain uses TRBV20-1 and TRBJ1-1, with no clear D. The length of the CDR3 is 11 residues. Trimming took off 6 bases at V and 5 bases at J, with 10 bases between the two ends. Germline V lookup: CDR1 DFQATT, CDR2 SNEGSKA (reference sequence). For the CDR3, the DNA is TGCAGTGCCGGGCAGGAAACTGAAGCTTTCTTT. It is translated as CSAGQETEAFF.

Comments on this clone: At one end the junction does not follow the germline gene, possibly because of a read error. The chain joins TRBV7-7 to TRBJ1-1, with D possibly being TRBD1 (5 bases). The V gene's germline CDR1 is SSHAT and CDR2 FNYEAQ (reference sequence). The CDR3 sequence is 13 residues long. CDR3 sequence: CASSLDKNTEAFF. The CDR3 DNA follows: TGTGCTAGCAGCTTGGACAAGAACACTGAAGCTTTCTTT.

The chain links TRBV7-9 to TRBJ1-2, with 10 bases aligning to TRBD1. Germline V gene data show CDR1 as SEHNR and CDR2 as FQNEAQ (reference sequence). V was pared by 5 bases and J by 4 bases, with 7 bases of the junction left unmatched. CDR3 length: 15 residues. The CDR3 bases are TGTGCCAGCAGCCCTACGGACAGGGGGTTCTATGGCTACACCTTC. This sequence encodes CASSPTDRGFYGYTF.

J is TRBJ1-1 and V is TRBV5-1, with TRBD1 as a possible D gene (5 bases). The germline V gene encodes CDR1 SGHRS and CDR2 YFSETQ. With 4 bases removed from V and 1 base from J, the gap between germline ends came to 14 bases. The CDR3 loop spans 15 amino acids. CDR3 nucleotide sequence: TGCGCCAGCAGCGTCAGCGGTGGGGGGAACACTGAAGCTTTCTTT. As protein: CASSVSGGGNTEAFF.

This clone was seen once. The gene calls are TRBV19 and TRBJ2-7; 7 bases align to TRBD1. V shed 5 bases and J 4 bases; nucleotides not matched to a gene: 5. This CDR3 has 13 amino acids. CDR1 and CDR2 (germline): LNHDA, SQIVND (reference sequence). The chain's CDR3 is CASSAGDSYEQYF. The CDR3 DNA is TGTGCCAGTAGTGCAGGGGACAGTTACGAGCAGTACTTC.

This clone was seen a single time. The CDR3 DNA is TGTGCCAGCAGGGACAGGGTAGGAGAGACCCAGTACTTC. This gives the protein CASRDRVGETQYF. J is TRBJ2-5 and V is TRBV27; 8 bases line up with TRBD1. The J segment lost 4 bases and the V segment lost 6 bases, leaving 4 bases of the junction unmatched. This CDR3 contains 13 residues. Per germline, CDR1 MNHEY and CDR2 SMNVEV (reference sequence).

CDR3 region: CASSLVPGLTRRPGELFF. The CDR3 DNA is TGTGCCAGCAGCCTAGTCCCGGGATTAACTCGTCGACCCGGGGAGCTGTTTTTT. The chain employs TRBV11-1 and TRBJ2-2, with a weak D call TRBD2 (5 bases). The CDR3 is 18 amino acids. V was clipped by 5 bases and J by 6 bases, with 25 bases between them. CDR1 and CDR2 from the germline V gene are SGHAT and FQDESV (reference sequence). The full variable domain, in which reference TRBV11-1 and TRBJ2-2 provide the parts outside the CDR3, is EAEVAQSPRYKITEKSQAVAFWCDPISGHATLYWYRQILGQGPELLVQFQDESVVDDSQLPKDRFSAERLKGVDSTLKIQPAELGDSAMYLCASSLVPGLTRRPGELFFGEGSRLTVL.

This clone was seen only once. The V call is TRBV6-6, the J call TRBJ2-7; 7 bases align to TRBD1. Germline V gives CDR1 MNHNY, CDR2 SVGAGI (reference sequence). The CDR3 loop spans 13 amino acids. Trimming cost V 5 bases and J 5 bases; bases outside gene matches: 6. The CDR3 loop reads CASSRQGWDEQYF. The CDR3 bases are TGTGCCAGCAGTAGACAGGGTTGGGACGAGCAGTACTTC.

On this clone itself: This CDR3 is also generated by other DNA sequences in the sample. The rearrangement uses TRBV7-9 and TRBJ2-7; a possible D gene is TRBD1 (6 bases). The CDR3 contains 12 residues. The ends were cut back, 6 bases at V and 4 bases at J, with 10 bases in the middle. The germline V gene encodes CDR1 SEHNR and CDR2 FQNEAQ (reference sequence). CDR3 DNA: TGTGCCAGCAGTGGGGGCGCGTACGAGCAGTACTTC. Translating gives CASSGGAYEQYF.

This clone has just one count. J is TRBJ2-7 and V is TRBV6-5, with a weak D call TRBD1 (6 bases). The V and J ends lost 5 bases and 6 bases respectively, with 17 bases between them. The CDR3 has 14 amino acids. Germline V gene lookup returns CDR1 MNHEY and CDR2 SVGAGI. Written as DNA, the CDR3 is TGTGCCAGCAGTCTCCGGACAGCAAGGCTCGAGCAGTACTTC. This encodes CASSLRTARLEQYF.

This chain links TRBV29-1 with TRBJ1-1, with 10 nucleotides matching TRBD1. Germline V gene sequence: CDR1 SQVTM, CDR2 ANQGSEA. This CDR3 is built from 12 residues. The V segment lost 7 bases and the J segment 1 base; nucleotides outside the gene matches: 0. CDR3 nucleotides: TGCAGCGGGGACAGGGGGAACACTGAAGCTTTCTTT. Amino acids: CSGDRGNTEAFF.

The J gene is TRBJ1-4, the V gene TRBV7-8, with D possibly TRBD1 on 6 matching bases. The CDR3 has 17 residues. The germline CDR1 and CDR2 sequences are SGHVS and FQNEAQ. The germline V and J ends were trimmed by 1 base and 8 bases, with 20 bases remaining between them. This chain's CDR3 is CASSLVRHRERSEKLFF. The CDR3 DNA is TGTGCCAGCAGCTTAGTGCGGCACAGGGAACGTTCCGAAAAACTGTTTTTT.